This T cell receptor beta chain was documented in a study of shared clonotypes between healthy human individuals. Overall study context: A donor's plate count was three for CD4 naive and three for CD4 memory; CD8 naive had two and CD8 memory one. Whole-study findings and limits: The generation probabilities recorded for non-shared clonotypes fell below those of clonotypes shared by all four donors. Generally, naive subsets (rather than memory subsets) showed larger estimated richness.

Profiled with immunoSEQ multiplex PCR; TCRdb holds only in-frame clones, not every one. The sample lists about 1,900,000 clones, over 85% seen once, with approximately 1% in the top ten. CD8 cells regarded as naive lacked CD45RO, were positively chosen for CCR7, and omitted terminally differentiated effector memory CD45RA+ cells. As for this clone: Antigen unknown.

The sample comprised naive CD8+ T cells sorted from blood. This receptor was taken from a young man in good health.

CDR3 residues: CASSLSELEDGELFF. The CDR3 DNA follows: TGTGCCAGCAGCTTATCGGAGCTCGAGGACGGGGAGCTGTTTTTT. The genes are TRBV4-2 and TRBJ2-2; no reliable D call. CDR1 is LGHNA and CDR2 is YNFKEQ in the germline V gene. This CDR3 spans 15 amino acids. The V and J ends lost 5 bases and 7 bases respectively, with 17 bases between them.